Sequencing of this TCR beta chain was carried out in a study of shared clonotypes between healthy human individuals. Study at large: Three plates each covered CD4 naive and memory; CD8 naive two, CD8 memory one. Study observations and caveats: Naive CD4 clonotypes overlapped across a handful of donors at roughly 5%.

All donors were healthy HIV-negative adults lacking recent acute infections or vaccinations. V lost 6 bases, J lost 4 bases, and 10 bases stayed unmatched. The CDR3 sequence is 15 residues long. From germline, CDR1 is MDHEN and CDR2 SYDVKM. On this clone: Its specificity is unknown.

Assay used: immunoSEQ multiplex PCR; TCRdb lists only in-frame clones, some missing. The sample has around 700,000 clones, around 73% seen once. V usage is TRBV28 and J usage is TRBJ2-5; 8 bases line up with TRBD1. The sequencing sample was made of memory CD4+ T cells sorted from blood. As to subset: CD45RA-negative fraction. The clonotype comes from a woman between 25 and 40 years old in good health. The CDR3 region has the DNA TGTGCCAGCAGGACAGGGGCCACAGGGGCAGAGACCCAGTACTTC. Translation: CASRTGATGAETQYF.